The clone carrying this T cell receptor (beta chain) appeared a single time. Its target is unknown. There are 11 residues in the CDR3. Germline lookup yields CDR1 DFQATT and CDR2 SNEGSKA (reference sequence). Between the trimmed V and J ends, which lost 4 bases and 7 bases, there was a span of 7 bases. Combining iRepertoire HTBI primers with Arm-PCR of CDR3 regions, the authors built TCR beta libraries. One entry per CDR3 protein, called by TCRdb with MiXCR from the multiplex PCR reads. The sample shows hundreds of thousands of distinct CDR3 sequences, 20% to 25% of them seen only once. Regarding time point: persistent/refractory GD, antithyroid drugs over 5 years with positive TRAb. Researchers made the TCR library from RNA that was extracted from PBMCs. This sample stems from a study of regulatory T cells in long-lasting Graves disease. Regarding the study as a whole: Patients whose Graves' disease persisted exhibited lower TCR diversity than those newly diagnosed. Persistent disease exhibited a predilection for TRBV28, TRBJ1-2 and TRBJ2-5. It was possible that the small sample size reduced accuracy. What was studied was peripheral blood only, and not thyroid tissue.

The sequenced sample was peripheral blood mononuclear cells (PBMCs), obtained when the disease was refractory, from a patient treated with antithyroid drugs. The chain joins TRBV20-1 to TRBJ1-4; D not certain. The sequence came from a female donor with Graves disease. In nucleotides, the CDR3 is TGCAGTGCTATACGGGGTGAAAAACTGTTTTTT. It translates to CSAIRGEKLFF.